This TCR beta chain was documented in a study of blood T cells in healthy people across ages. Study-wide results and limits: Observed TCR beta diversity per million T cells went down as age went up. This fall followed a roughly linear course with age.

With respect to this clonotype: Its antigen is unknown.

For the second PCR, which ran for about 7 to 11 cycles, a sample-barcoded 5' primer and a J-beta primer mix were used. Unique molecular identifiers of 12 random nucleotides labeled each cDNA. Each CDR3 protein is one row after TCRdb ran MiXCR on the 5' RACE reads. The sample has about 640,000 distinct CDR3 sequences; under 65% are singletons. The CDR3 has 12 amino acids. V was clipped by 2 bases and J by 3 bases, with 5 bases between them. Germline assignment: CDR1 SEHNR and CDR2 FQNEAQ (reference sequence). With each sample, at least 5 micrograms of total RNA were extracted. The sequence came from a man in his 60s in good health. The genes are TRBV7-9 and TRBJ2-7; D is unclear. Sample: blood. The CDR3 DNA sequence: TGTGCCAGCAGCTTAAACCTCTACGAGCAGTACTTC. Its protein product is CASSLNLYEQYF. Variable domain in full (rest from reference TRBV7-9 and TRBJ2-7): DTGVSQNPRHKITKRGQNVTFRCDPISEHNRLYWYRQTLGQGPEFLTYFQNEAQLEKSRLLSDRFSAERPKGSFSTLEIQRTEQGDSAMYLCASSLNLYEQYFGPGTRLTVT.